A selection of T cell receptor beta chains follows, all from one sample in a study of OX40 agonist ivuxolimab in advanced cancers. Measured with immunoSEQ multiplex PCR; TCRdb has only the in-frame clones, and not every one. The sample lists around 74,000 clones, around 93% occurring once. The source was CD4+ or CD8+ T cells sorted from blood, collected in a trial of the OX40 agonist ivuxolimab. The receptors shown here come from an adult with an advanced solid tumor such as melanoma, head and neck, liver or kidney cancer. CDR3s include the opening cysteine and the closing phenylalanine or tryptophan. D genes are given only for firm matches. Only part of the rows carry a size: once, few, many, or a class if the clone is expanded.

j_call: TRBJ2-2
clone_size: -
d_call: -
v_call: TRBV7-3
cdr3_aa: CASSLFSGELFF
cdr3_nt: TGTGCCAGCAGCTTATTTTCCGGGGAGCTGTTTTTT

j_call: TRBJ2-7
clone_size: -
d_call: TRBD1
v_call: TRBV5-1
cdr3_aa: CASSHGTGAVYEQYF
cdr3_nt: TGCGCCAGCAGCCACGGGACAGGGGCGGTCTACGAGCAGTACTTC

j_call: TRBJ1-6
clone_size: once
d_call: -
v_call: TRBV18
cdr3_aa: CASSPRHGADYNSPLHF
cdr3_nt: TGTGCCAGCTCACCACGTCACGGGGCGGACTATAATTCACCCCTCCACTTT

j_call: TRBJ2-5
clone_size: -
d_call: TRBD1
v_call: TRBV4-2
cdr3_aa: CASSPRTGEETQYF
cdr3_nt: TGTGCCAGCAGCCCACGGACAGGGGAAGAGACCCAGTACTTC

j_call: TRBJ1-5
clone_size: -
d_call: TRBD1
v_call: TRBV5-6
cdr3_aa: CASSLGTGGKQPQHF
cdr3_nt: TGTGCCAGCAGCTTAGGGACAGGGGGGAAGCAGCCCCAGCATTTT

j_call: TRBJ2-3
clone_size: -
d_call: -
v_call: TRBV12-5
cdr3_aa: CAGTAGADTQYF
cdr3_nt: TGTGCTGGGACGGCAGGGGCAGATACGCAGTATTTT

j_call: TRBJ2-2
clone_size: -
d_call: -
v_call: TRBV27
cdr3_aa: CASSFILFGSFGELFF
cdr3_nt: TGTGCCAGCAGTTTTATTCTATTCGGATCCTTTGGGGAGCTGTTTTTT

j_call: TRBJ1-2
clone_size: -
d_call: -
v_call: TRBV29-1
cdr3_aa: CSVEDPFYYGYTF
cdr3_nt: TGCAGCGTTGAGGACCCCTTTTACTATGGCTACACCTTC

j_call: TRBJ2-6
clone_size: once
d_call: -
v_call: TRBV7-3
cdr3_aa: CASATGAFGANVLTF
cdr3_nt: TGTGCCAGCGCGACGGGGGCCTTTGGGGCCAACGTCCTGACTTTC

j_call: TRBJ2-7
clone_size: -
d_call: -
v_call: TRBV6-5
cdr3_aa: CASSYSSDYEQYF
cdr3_nt: TGTGCCAGCAGTTACTCCTCTGACTACGAGCAGTACTTC

j_call: TRBJ2-3
clone_size: -
d_call: -
v_call: TRBV6-5
cdr3_aa: CASSYSNEGGTQYF
cdr3_nt: TGTGCCAGCAGTTACTCGAATGAAGGTGGTACGCAGTATTTT

j_call: TRBJ2-7
clone_size: -
d_call: -
v_call: TRBV19
cdr3_aa: CASSSMTGPYEQYF
cdr3_nt: TGTGCCAGTAGTTCGATGACAGGTCCCTACGAGCAGTACTTC

j_call: TRBJ2-7
clone_size: -
d_call: -
v_call: TRBV4-1
cdr3_aa: CASSRGDSSYEQYF
cdr3_nt: TGCGCCAGCAGCCGGGGGGACTCTTCCTACGAGCAGTACTTC

j_call: TRBJ2-5
clone_size: -
d_call: TRBD2
v_call: TRBV9
cdr3_aa: CASNPGGPSETQYF
cdr3_nt: TGTGCCAGCAACCCGGGGGGGCCCAGCGAGACCCAGTACTTC

j_call: TRBJ2-7
clone_size: few
d_call: TRBD1
v_call: TRBV4-1
cdr3_aa: CASSPGQLISYEQYF
cdr3_nt: TGCGCCAGCAGCCCGGGACAGCTAATCTCCTACGAGCAGTACTTC

j_call: TRBJ2-2
clone_size: -
d_call: TRBD1
v_call: TRBV5-1
cdr3_aa: CASSSGTGVNRELFF
cdr3_nt: TGCGCCAGCAGCTCCGGGACAGGGGTTAACCGGGAGCTGTTTTTT

j_call: TRBJ2-7
clone_size: once
d_call: -
v_call: TRBV13
cdr3_aa: CASSLGRSYEQYF
cdr3_nt: TGTGCCAGCAGCTTGGGACGGAGCTACGAGCAGTACTTC

j_call: TRBJ2-1
clone_size: -
d_call: -
v_call: TRBV6-1
cdr3_aa: CASSTRDNEQFF
cdr3_nt: TGTGCCAGCAGTACCCGGGACAATGAGCAGTTCTTC

j_call: TRBJ1-2
clone_size: -
d_call: -
v_call: TRBV19
cdr3_aa: CASSIVAFQGAYGYTF
cdr3_nt: TGTGCCAGTAGTATAGTTGCTTTTCAGGGAGCCTATGGCTACACCTTC

j_call: TRBJ1-1
clone_size: -
d_call: -
v_call: TRBV6-4
cdr3_aa: CASSDALLTLNTEAFF
cdr3_nt: TGTGCCAGCAGTGACGCCCTACTCACATTGAACACTGAAGCTTTCTTT

j_call: TRBJ2-2
clone_size: many
d_call: TRBD1
v_call: TRBV6-1
cdr3_aa: CASSTRGPGELFF
cdr3_nt: TGTGCCAGCAGCACCAGGGGGCCGGGGGAGCTGTTTTTT

j_call: TRBJ1-3
clone_size: -
d_call: -
v_call: TRBV10-2
cdr3_aa: CASLGGSGNTIYF
cdr3_nt: TGCGCCAGCTTGGGGGGCTCTGGAAACACCATATATTTT

j_call: TRBJ2-7
clone_size: -
d_call: TRBD1
v_call: TRBV13
cdr3_aa: CASSSSGQGNYEQYF
cdr3_nt: TGTGCCAGCAGCTCCTCGGGACAGGGTAACTACGAGCAGTACTTC

j_call: TRBJ2-1
clone_size: -
d_call: -
v_call: TRBV5-1
cdr3_aa: CASSSQPLDEQFF
cdr3_nt: TGCGCCAGCAGCTCGCAACCTTTGGATGAGCAGTTCTTC

j_call: TRBJ1-3
clone_size: -
d_call: -
v_call: TRBV6-4
cdr3_aa: CASSDGNGNTIYF
cdr3_nt: TGTGCCAGCAGTGACGGAAATGGAAACACCATATATTTT

j_call: TRBJ2-3
clone_size: -
d_call: -
v_call: TRBV2
cdr3_aa: CASTPQGPDTQYF
cdr3_nt: TGTGCCAGCACGCCCCAGGGGCCAGATACGCAGTATTTT

j_call: TRBJ2-3
clone_size: -
d_call: -
v_call: TRBV7-9
cdr3_aa: CASSPHIGSPSTDTQYF
cdr3_nt: TGTGCCAGCAGCCCCCATATAGGGTCGCCTAGCACAGATACGCAGTATTTT

j_call: TRBJ1-1
clone_size: -
d_call: -
v_call: TRBV4-3
cdr3_aa: CASSQGWRDTEAFF
cdr3_nt: TGCGCCAGCAGCCAAGGATGGAGGGACACTGAAGCTTTCTTT

j_call: TRBJ2-7
clone_size: -
d_call: -
v_call: TRBV5-1
cdr3_aa: CASSLAGTGWSYEQYF
cdr3_nt: TGCGCCAGCAGCTTGGCCGGAACAGGGTGGTCCTACGAGCAGTACTTC

j_call: TRBJ2-2
clone_size: -
d_call: TRBD1
v_call: TRBV5-6
cdr3_aa: CASSLLGQGGPRELFF
cdr3_nt: TGTGCCAGCAGCCTCCTAGGACAGGGGGGGCCTCGGGAGCTGTTTTTT